The T cell receptor (beta chain) under discussion was sequenced for a study of OX40 agonist ivuxolimab in advanced cancers. Study findings and constraints: There were, on average, more expanded clones in CD8+ T cells than in CD4+.

Per the germline V gene, CDR1 is SQVTM and CDR2 is ANQGSEA. This CDR3 has 15 amino acids. V was shortened by 5 bases and J by 6 bases, with 17 bases between the two germline ends. Regarding this clone: What it binds is not known.

Assay: immunoSEQ multiplex PCR; the TCRdb copy retains only in-frame clones and omits some. The profile shows approximately 50,000 clones, about nine tenths of them singletons. The origin of this receptor is an adult with an advanced solid tumor such as melanoma, head and neck, liver or kidney cancer. This chain joins TRBV29-1 and TRBJ2-6; TRBD1 is a possible D gene (5 bases). The sample was CD4+ or CD8+ T cells sorted from blood, taken in a trial of the OX40 agonist ivuxolimab. The CDR3 nucleotides read TGCAGCGTTCAGTCTACAGGTCAGTTGGCCAACGTCCTGACTTTC. Translated, it gives CSVQSTGQLANVLTF. The entire variable domain, with the rest obtained from reference TRBV29-1 and TRBJ2-6, is as follows: SAVISQKPSRDICQRGTSLTIQCQVDSQVTMMFWYRQQPGQSLTLIATANQGSEATYESGFVIDKFPISRPNLTFSTLTVSNMSPEDSSIYLCSVQSTGQLANVLTFGAGSRLTVL.